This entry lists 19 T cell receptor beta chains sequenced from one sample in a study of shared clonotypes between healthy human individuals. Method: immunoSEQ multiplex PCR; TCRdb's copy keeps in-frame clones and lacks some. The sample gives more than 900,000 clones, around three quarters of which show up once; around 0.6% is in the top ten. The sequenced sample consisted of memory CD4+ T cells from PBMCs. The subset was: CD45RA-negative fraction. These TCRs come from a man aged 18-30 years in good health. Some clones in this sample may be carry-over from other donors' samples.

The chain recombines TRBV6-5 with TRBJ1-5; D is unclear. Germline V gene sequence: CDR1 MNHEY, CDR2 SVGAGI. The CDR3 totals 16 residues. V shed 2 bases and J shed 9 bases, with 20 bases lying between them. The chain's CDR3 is CASSYGVGVFPWPQHF. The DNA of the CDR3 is TGTGCCAGCAGTTACGGGGTCGGGGTTTTCCCATGGCCCCAGCATTTT.

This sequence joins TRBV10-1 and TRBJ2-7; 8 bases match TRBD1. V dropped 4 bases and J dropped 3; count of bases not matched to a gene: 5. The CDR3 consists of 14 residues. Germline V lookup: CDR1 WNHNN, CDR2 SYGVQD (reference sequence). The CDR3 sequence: CASSADRAVYEQYF. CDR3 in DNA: TGCGCCAGCAGTGCGGACAGGGCGGTCTACGAGCAGTACTTC.

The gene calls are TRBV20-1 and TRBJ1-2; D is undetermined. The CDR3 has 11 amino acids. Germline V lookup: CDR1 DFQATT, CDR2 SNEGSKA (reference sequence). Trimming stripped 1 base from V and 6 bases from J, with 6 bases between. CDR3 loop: CSARGLDGYTF. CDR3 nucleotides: TGCAGTGCTAGAGGCCTCGATGGCTACACCTTC.

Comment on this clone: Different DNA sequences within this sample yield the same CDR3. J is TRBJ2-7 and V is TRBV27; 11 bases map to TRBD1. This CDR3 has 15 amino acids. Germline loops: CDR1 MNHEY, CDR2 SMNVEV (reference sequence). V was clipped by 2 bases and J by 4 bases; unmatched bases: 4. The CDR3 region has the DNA TGTGCCAGCAGTTTAGCCGGGACAGGGGGATACGAGCAGTACTTC. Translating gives CASSLAGTGGYEQYF.

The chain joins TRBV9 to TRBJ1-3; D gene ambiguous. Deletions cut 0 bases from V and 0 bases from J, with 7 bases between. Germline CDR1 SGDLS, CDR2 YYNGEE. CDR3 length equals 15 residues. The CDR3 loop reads CASSVATNSGNTIYF. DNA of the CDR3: TGTGCCAGCAGCGTAGCTACCAACTCTGGAAACACCATATATTTT.

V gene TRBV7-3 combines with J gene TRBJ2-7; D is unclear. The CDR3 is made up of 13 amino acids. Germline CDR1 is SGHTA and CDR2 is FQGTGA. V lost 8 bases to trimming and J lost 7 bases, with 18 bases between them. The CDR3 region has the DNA TGTGCCAGCGGATTTGCGCCCCCCCAAGAGCAGTACTTC. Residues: CASGFAPPQEQYF.

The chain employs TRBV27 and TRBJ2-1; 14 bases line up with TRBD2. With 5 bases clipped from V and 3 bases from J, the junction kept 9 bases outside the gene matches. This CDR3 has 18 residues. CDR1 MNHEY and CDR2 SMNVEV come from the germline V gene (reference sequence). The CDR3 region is CASSPTSGRAGYYNEQFF. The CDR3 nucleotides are TGTGCCAGCAGTCCGACTAGCGGGAGGGCCGGGTACTACAATGAGCAGTTCTTC.

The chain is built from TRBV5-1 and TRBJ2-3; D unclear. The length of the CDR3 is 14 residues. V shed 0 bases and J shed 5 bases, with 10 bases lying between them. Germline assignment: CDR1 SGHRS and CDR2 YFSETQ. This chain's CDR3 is CASSLAARIDTQYF. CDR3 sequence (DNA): TGCGCCAGCAGCTTGGCTGCCAGGATAGATACGCAGTATTTT.

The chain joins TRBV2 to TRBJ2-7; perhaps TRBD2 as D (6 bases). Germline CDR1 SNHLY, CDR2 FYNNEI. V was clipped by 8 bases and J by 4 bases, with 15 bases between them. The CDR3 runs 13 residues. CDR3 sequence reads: CASGVGRGYEQYF. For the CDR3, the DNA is TGTGCCAGCGGGGTTGGCCGGGGGTACGAGCAGTACTTC.

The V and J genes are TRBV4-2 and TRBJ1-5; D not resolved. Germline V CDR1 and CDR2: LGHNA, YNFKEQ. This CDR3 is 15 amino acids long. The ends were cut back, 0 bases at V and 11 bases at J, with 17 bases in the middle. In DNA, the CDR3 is TGTGCCAGCAGCCAAGATAGGCAGGCTTATTCGTCCCAGCATTTT. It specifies CASSQDRQAYSSQHF.

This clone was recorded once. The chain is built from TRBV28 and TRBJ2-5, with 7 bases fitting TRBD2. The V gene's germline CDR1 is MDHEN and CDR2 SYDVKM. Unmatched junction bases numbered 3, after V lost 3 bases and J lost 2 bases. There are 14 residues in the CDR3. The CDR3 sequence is CASSLGTTQETQYF. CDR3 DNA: TGTGCCAGCAGTTTGGGGACTACGCAAGAGACCCAGTACTTC.

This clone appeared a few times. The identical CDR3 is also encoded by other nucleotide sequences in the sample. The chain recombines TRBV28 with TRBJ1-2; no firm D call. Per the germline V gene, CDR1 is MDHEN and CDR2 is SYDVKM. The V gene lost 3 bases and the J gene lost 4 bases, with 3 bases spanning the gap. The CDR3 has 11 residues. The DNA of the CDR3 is TGTGCCAGCAGTTTTGGCTATGGCTACACCTTC. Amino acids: CASSFGYGYTF.

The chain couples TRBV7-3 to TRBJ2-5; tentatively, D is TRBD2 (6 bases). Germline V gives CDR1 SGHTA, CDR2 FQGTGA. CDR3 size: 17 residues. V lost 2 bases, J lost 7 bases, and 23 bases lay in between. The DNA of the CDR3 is TGTGCCAGCAGCTTAGGGCAACCGGGACTTAGGGGTCGGACCCAGTACTTC. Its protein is CASSLGQPGLRGRTQYF.

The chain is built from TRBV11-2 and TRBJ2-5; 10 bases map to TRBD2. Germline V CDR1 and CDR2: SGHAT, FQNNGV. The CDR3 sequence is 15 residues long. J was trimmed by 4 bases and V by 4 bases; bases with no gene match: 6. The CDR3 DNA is TGTGCCAGCAGCTCTATAGCGGGAGGAGTAGAGACCCAGTACTTC. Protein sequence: CASSSIAGGVETQYF.

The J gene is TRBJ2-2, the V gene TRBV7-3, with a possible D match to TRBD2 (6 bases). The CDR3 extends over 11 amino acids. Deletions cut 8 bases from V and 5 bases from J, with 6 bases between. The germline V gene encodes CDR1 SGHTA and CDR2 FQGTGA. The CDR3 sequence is CASGRTGELFF. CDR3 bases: TGTGCCAGCGGGAGGACCGGGGAGCTGTTTTTT. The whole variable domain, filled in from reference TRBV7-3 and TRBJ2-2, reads GAGVSQTPSNKVTEKGKYVELRCDPISGHTALYWYRQSLGQGPEFLIYFQGTGAADDSGLPNDRFFAVRPEGSVSTLKIQRTERGDSAVYLCASGRTGELFFGEGSRLTVL.

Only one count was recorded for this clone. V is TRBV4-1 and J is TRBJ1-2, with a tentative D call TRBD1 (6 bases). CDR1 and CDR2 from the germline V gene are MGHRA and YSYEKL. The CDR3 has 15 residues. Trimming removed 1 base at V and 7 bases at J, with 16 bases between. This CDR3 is CASSQAGARRVGYTF. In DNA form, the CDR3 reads TGCGCCAGCAGCCAAGCAGGGGCTCGAAGGGTTGGCTACACCTTC.

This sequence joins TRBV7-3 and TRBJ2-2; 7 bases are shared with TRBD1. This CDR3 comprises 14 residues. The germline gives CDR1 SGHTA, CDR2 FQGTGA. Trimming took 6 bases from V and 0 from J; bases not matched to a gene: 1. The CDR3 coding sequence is TGTGCCAGCAGGGACAGGTCGAACACCGGGGAGCTGTTTTTT. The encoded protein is CASRDRSNTGELFF.

This chain's CDR3 is CASSAQGVSYNEQFF. In DNA, the CDR3 is TGTGCCAGCAGTGCACAGGGGGTTAGTTACAATGAGCAGTTCTTC. The gene calls are TRBV6-6 and TRBJ2-1; TRBD1 aligns across 8 bases. The CDR3 extends over 15 amino acids. CDR1 is MNHNY and CDR2 is SVGAGI in the germline V gene (reference sequence). V lost 5 bases and J lost 4; bases outside the gene matches: 7.

DNA of the CDR3: TGTGCCAGCAGTCCATTGACAGGGCGAGAAAAACTGTTTTTT. Its protein product is CASSPLTGREKLFF. This sequence joins TRBV27 and TRBJ1-4; 7 bases match TRBD1. Germline loops: CDR1 MNHEY, CDR2 SMNVEV (reference sequence). J was trimmed by 8 bases and V by 5 bases; bases with no gene match: 8. The CDR3 loop spans 14 amino acids.